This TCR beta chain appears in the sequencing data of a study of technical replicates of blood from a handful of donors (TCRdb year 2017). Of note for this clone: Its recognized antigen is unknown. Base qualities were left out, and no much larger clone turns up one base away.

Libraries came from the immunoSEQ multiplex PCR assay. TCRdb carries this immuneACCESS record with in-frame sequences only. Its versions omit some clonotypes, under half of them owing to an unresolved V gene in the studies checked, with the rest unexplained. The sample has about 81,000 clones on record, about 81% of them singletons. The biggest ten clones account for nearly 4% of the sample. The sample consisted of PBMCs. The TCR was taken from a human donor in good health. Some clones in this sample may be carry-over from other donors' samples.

The CDR3: CASSGGWGGAQETQYF. The nucleotide sequence is TGTGCCAGCAGTGGGGGCTGGGGGGGGGCCCAAGAGACCCAGTACTTC. This chain joins TRBV6-1 to TRBJ2-5, with a weak D call of TRBD2 (7 bases match). The V end loses 4 bases and the J end loses 1 base, and a stretch of 16 bases separates them. The CDR3, cysteine through phenylalanine, is 16 amino acids long. Of all the DNA, just the CDR3 is kept, 48 bases in frame from base 1. According to the germline V gene, CDR1 reads MNHNS and CDR2 reads SASEGT.